Each of the 15 T cell receptor beta chains below was sequenced from the same sample in a study of T cell clonality in common variable immunodeficiency. The protocol was immunoSEQ multiplex PCR, while the TCRdb copy is restricted to in-frame clones and leaves out a portion. The sample holds about 25,000 clones, and no clone turns up only once. Study-wide findings and caveats: Reportedly, TCR beta sequences from common variable immunodeficiency showed fewer deletions and N-nucleotide insertions.

For these TCRs, the target antigens are not known. The sequencing sample was made of peripheral blood mononuclear cells. The receptors here all came from a human donor with common variable immunodeficiency.

This clone was detected only a few times. The CDR3 end falls 3 residues outside the read, so it is completed with the germline J gene. The gene calls are TRBV7-2 and TRBJ2-5; D is undetermined. Germline values: CDR1 SGHTA, CDR2 FQGNSA. The ends were cut back, 5 bases at V and 1 base at J, with 5 bases in the middle. The CDR3 is made up of 12 amino acids. CDR3: CASSPIQETQYF. The sequenced part of the CDR3 DNA is TGTGCCAGCAGCCCCATCCAAGAGACC. Variable domain in full (rest from reference TRBV7-2 and TRBJ2-5): GAGVSQSPSNKVTEKGKDVELRCDPISGHTALYWYRQSLGQGLEFLIYFQGNSAPDKSGLPSDRFSAERTGGSVSTLTIQRTQQEDSAVYLCASSPIQETQYFGPGTRLLVL.

This clone was seen only a few times. The read falls 3 residues short of the CDR3 end, and the missing part is taken from the germline J gene. The chain uses TRBV7-9 and TRBJ2-3; D call uncertain. The CDR3 is 13 amino acids. V lost 3 bases and J 2 bases, leaving 6 bases between the germline ends. Germline CDR1 is SEHNR and CDR2 is FQNEAQ (reference sequence). This CDR3 reads CASSLGLTDTQYF. The covered CDR3 bases are TGTGCCAGCAGCTTGGGCCTCACAGATACG.

A word on this clone: The DNA ends 3 residues before the CDR3 does, and the rest of the CDR3 is filled in from the germline J gene. This chain connects TRBV5-1 to TRBJ1-3, with D tentatively TRBD1 (5 bases). Germline V gives CDR1 SGHRS, CDR2 YFSETQ. The CDR3 spans 16 residues. V was clipped by 2 bases and J by 0 bases, with 12 bases between them. The part of the CDR3 DNA that was read is TGCGCCAGCAGCTTCACCGGGACTAGCTCTGGAAACACC. Its translation: CASSFTGTSSGNT. From start to end, the CDR3 is CASSFTGTSSGNTIYF.

In regard to this clone: The CDR3 is cut off 3 residues early in the read; its end comes from the germline J gene. The chain combines TRBV7-6 with TRBJ1-3; unclear D gene. CDR3 length: 16 amino acids. Trimming stripped 2 bases from V and 2 bases from J, with 13 bases between. In germline, CDR1 is SGHVS, CDR2 FNYEAQ. CDR3 sequence: CASSLYPPGPGNTIYF. CDR3 DNA (partial): TGTGCCAGCAGCTTATATCCCCCGGGTCCTGGAAACACC.

This clone occurred many times. One end of the junction is discordant with germline, which a read error may explain. From the germline J gene comes the end of the CDR3, since the read stops 3 residues before it. This chain joins TRBV30 and TRBJ2-6; maybe TRBD2 (6 bases). CDR1 and CDR2 from the germline V gene are GTSNPN and SVGIG (reference sequence). The CDR3 is 13 residues long. The CDR3 DNA, read in part, is TGTGCCAGGAGGGCTCCTGGGGCCAACGTC. Protein product: CARRAPGANV. The entire CDR3 protein is CARRAPGANVLTF.

This clone is categorized as medium-sized. Sequencing ends 3 residues short of the CDR3 end; the germline J gene provides the rest. The chain couples TRBV14 to TRBJ2-3; 7 bases match TRBD2. The CDR3 extends over 13 amino acids. CDR1 and CDR2 (germline): SGHDN, FVKESK. CDR3 protein: CASSLPSGVTQYF. CDR3 DNA (partial): TGTGCCAGCAGCCTTCCAAGCGGGGTGACG.

Remarks on this clone: The read ends 3 residues before the CDR3 terminus; that terminus is restored from the germline J gene. The chain joins TRBV7-3 to TRBJ2-7; 8 positions agree with TRBD2. This CDR3 is built from 14 residues. J gave up 4 bases and V 3 bases, and 5 bases lay outside the gene matches. CDR1 SGHTA and CDR2 FQGTGA come from the germline V gene. The covered CDR3 bases are TGTGCCAGCAGCTTCGGCGGGAGGAATTACGAG. It translates to CASSFGGRNYE. The whole CDR3 reads CASSFGGRNYEQYF.

Comment on this clone: The CDR3 extends 3 residues past the end of the read, so its final part is completed from the germline J gene. The chain links TRBV11-2 to TRBJ2-1; TRBD1 is a possible D gene (6 bases). Germline V CDR1 and CDR2: SGHAT, FQNNGV. V dropped 5 bases and J dropped 5 bases, with 13 bases sitting between them. There are 14 residues in the CDR3. The CDR3 loop reads CASSAQGGNNEQFF. CDR3 DNA (partial): TGTGCCAGCAGCGCCCAAGGGGGAAACAATGAG.

The table lists this clone with many counts. The sequenced fragment ends 3 residues before the CDR3 boundary, so the rest is inferred from the germline J gene. The chain uses TRBV20-1 and TRBJ2-7; TRBD1 matches 7 bases. CDR3 length: 13 amino acids. Germline V gene data show CDR1 as DFQATT and CDR2 as SNEGSKA (reference sequence). With 2 bases clipped from V and 6 bases from J, the junction kept 7 bases outside the gene matches. The CDR3: CSARITGVGEQYF. The CDR3 DNA, read in part, is TGCAGTGCTAGAATCACAGGGGTCGGCGAG.

Comment on this clone: The missing CDR3 end, 3 residues past where the read stops, is filled in from the germline J gene. The chain recombines TRBV7-6 with TRBJ2-1; 14 bases align to TRBD2. With 5 bases clipped from V and 9 bases from J, the junction kept 9 bases outside the gene matches. CDR3 length equals 16 residues. CDR1 is SGHVS and CDR2 is FNYEAQ in the germline V gene. The CDR3 sequence: CASSPGLAGALSEQFF. The part of the CDR3 DNA that was read is TGTGCCAGCAGCCCGGGACTAGCGGGGGCCTTGAGTGAG.

This clone showed up many times. The read terminates 3 residues ahead of where the CDR3 ends, so the germline J gene completes it. The genes are TRBV7-2 and TRBJ2-7, with a weak D call TRBD1 (6 bases). Germline-derived CDR1 and CDR2 are SGHTA and FQGNSA. Trimming stripped 5 bases from V and 1 base from J, with 9 bases between. CDR3 length: 13 amino acids. The part of the CDR3 DNA that was read is TGTGCCAGCAGCAGCAGGGGATCCTACGAG. Amino acids: CASSSRGSYE. The whole CDR3 region reads CASSSRGSYEQYF. The complete variable domain, with remaining parts taken from reference TRBV7-2 and TRBJ2-7, reads GAGVSQSPSNKVTEKGKDVELRCDPISGHTALYWYRQSLGQGLEFLIYFQGNSAPDKSGLPSDRFSAERTGGSVSTLTIQRTQQEDSAVYLCASSSRGSYEQYFGPGTRLTVT.

There are a few counts of this clone. The read terminates 3 residues ahead of where the CDR3 ends, so the germline J gene completes it. The chain has TRBV18 and TRBJ2-1, with D perhaps TRBD2 (5 bases). Trimming shortened V by 5 bases and J by 3 bases, and 11 bases separated the two germline ends. This CDR3 contains 14 residues. Germline CDR1 and CDR2: KGHSH and LQKENI. The CDR3: CASSDGGFYNEQFF. The CDR3 DNA, read in part, is TGTGCCAGCTCAGACGGCGGGTTCTACAATGAG.

This clone was observed a handful of times. The read stops 3 residues short of the end of the CDR3; the missing end is completed from the germline J gene. The rearrangement joins TRBV7-9 to TRBJ1-6; 9 bases are a match to TRBD1. The junction had 3 bases not matched to a gene; V was cut back by 2 bases and J by 7 bases. Germline CDR1 is SEHNR and CDR2 is FQNEAQ (reference sequence). This CDR3 spans 15 amino acids. CDR3 in amino acids: CASSLFGTGNSPLHF. Incomplete CDR3 DNA: TGTGCCAGCAGCTTATTCGGGACAGGGAATTCACCC.

A remark on this clone: The read comes to an end 3 residues before the CDR3 does, leaving the germline J gene to fill in the end. The V gene is TRBV13, the J gene TRBJ1-5, with D tentatively TRBD1 (6 bases). The ends were cut back, 5 bases at V and 3 bases at J, with 14 bases in the middle. The CDR3 sequence is 15 residues long. CDR1 and CDR2 from the germline V gene are PRHDT and FYEKMQ (reference sequence). This chain's CDR3 is CASSPYRVVNQPQHF. Incomplete CDR3 DNA: TGTGCCAGCAGCCCCTACAGGGTGGTCAATCAGCCC.

With respect to this clone: Coverage ceases 3 residues before the CDR3 finishes, and the germline J gene fills in the end. V gene TRBV11-2 combines with J gene TRBJ2-1; 7 bases are a match to TRBD1. The length of the CDR3 is 14 residues. CDR1 is SGHAT and CDR2 is FQNNGV in the germline V gene. The J segment lost 4 bases and the V segment lost 4 bases, leaving 4 bases of the junction unmatched. The chain's CDR3 is CASSYMGQYNEQFF. Incomplete CDR3 DNA: TGTGCCAGCAGCTATATGGGACAGTACAATGAG.